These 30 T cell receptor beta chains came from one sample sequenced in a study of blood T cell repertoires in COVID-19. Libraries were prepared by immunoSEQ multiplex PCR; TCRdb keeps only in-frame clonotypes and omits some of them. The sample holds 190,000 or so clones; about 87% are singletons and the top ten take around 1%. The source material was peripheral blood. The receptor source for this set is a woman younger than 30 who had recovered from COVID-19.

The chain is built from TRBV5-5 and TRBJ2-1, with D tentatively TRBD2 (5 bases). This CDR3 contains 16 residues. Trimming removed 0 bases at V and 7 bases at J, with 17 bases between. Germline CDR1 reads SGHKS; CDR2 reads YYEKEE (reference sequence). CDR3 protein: CASSLEATGFRNEQFF. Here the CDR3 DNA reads TGTGCCAGCAGCTTGGAGGCAACGGGGTTCCGGAATGAGCAGTTCTTC. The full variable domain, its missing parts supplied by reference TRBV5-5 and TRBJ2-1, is DAGVTQSPTHLIKTRGQQVTLRCSPISGHKSVSWYQQVLGQGPQFIFQYYEKEERGRGNFPDRFSARQFPNYSSELNVNALLLGDSALYLCASSLEATGFRNEQFFGPGTRLTVL.

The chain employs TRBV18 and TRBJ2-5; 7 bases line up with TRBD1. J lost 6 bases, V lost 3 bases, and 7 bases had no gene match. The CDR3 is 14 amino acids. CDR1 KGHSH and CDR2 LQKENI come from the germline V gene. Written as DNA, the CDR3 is TGTGCCAGCTCACCTCCCGACAGGGTACAGACCCAGTACTTC. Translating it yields CASSPPDRVQTQYF. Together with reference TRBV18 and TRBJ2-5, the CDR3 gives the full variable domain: NAGVMQNPRHLVRRRGQEARLRCSPMKGHSHVYWYRQLPEEGLKFMVYLQKENIIDESGMPKERFSAEFPKEGPSILRIQQVVRGDSAAYFCASSPPDRVQTQYFGPGTRLLVL.

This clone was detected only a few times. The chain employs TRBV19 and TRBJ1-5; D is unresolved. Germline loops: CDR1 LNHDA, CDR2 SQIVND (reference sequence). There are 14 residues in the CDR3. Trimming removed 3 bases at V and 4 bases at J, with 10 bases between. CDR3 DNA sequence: TGTGCCAGTAGTATTAGGCCAGGTAATCAGCCCCAGCATTTT. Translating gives CASSIRPGNQPQHF.

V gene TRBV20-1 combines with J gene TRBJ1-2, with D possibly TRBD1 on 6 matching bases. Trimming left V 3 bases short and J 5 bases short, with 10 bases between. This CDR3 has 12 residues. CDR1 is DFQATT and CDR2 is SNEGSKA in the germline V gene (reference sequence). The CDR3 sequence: CSASPDRYGYTF. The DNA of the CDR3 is TGCAGTGCTAGTCCGGACAGATATGGCTACACCTTC.

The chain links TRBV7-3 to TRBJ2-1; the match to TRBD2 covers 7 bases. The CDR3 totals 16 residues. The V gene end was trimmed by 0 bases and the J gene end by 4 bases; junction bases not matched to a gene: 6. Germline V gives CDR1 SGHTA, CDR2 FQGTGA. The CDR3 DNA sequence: TGTGCCAGCAGCTTAACGCCTAGCGGTGGATACAATGAGCAGTTCTTC. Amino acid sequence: CASSLTPSGGYNEQFF.

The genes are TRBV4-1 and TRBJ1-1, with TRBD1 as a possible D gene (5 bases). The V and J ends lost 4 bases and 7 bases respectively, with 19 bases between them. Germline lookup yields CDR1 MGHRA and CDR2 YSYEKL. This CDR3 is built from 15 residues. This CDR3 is CASSLFTDSENEAFF. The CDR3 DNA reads TGCGCCAGCAGCCTCTTCACCGACAGTGAGAATGAAGCTTTCTTT.

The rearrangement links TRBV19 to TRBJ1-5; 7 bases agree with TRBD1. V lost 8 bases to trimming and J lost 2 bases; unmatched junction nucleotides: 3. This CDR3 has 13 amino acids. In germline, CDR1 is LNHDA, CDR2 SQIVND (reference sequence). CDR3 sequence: CASGQGGNQPQHF. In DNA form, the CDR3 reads TGTGCCAGTGGGCAGGGGGGCAATCAGCCCCAGCATTTT.

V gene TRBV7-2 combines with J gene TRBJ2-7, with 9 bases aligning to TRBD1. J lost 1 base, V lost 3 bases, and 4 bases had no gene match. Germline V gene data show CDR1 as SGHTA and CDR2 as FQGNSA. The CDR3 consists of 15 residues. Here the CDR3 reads CASSFGTGRSYEQYF. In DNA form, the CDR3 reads TGTGCCAGCAGCTTCGGGACAGGGCGGTCCTACGAGCAGTACTTC.

The CDR3 DNA reads TGTGCCAGCAGCTTGGACGCTATGAACACTGAAGCTTTCTTT. Its protein product is CASSLDAMNTEAFF. This chain joins TRBV5-4 and TRBJ1-1, with D hard to call. Looked up from germline, CDR1 is SGHNT and CDR2 is YYREEE (reference sequence). The ends were cut back, 0 bases at V and 0 bases at J, with 6 bases in the middle. The CDR3 extends over 14 amino acids.

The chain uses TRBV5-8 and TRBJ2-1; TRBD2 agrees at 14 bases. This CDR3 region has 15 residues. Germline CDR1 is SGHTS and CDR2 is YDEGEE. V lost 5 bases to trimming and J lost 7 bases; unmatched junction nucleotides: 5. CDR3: CASSSGTSGRNEQFF. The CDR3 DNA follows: TGTGCCAGCAGTTCCGGGACTAGCGGGAGAAATGAGCAGTTCTTC.

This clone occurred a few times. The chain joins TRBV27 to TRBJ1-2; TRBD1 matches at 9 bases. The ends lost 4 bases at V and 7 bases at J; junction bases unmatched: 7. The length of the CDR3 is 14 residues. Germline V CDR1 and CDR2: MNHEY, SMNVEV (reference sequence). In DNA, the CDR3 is TGTGCCAGCAGTTCTTCCGGGACAGGGATTGGCTACACCTTC. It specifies CASSSSGTGIGYTF.

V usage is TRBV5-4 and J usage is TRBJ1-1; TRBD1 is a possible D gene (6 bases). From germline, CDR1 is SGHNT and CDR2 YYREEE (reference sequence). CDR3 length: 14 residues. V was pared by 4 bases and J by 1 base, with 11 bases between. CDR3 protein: CASSIPGQNTEAFF. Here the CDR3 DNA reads TGTGCCAGCAGCATACCGGGACAGAACACTGAAGCTTTCTTT.

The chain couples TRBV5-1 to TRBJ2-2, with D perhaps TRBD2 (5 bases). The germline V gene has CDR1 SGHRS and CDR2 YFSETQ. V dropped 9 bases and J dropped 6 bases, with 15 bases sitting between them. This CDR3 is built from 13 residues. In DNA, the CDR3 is TGCGCCACCTCACTAGTCCTGGCCGGGGAGCTGTTTTTT. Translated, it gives CATSLVLAGELFF.

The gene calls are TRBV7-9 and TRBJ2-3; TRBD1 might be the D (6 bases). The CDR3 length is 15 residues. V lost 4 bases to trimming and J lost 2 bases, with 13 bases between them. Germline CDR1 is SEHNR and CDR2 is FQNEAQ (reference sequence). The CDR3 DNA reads TGTGCCAGCAGCTCACAGGGAGTATACACAGATACGCAGTATTTT. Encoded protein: CASSSQGVYTDTQYF.

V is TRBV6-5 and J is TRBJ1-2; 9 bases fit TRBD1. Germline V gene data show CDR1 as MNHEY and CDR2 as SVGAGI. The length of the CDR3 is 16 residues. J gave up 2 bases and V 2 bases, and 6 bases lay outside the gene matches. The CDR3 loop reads CASSYRPGQGNYGYTF. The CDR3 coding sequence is TGTGCCAGCAGTTACCGTCCTGGACAGGGGAACTATGGCTACACCTTC.

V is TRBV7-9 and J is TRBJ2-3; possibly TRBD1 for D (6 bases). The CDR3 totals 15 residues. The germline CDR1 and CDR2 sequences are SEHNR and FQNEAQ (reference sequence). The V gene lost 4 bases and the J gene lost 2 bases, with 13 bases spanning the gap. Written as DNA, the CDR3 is TGTGCCAGCAGCTCCGCAGGGGCGCCCACAGATACGCAGTATTTT. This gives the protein CASSSAGAPTDTQYF.

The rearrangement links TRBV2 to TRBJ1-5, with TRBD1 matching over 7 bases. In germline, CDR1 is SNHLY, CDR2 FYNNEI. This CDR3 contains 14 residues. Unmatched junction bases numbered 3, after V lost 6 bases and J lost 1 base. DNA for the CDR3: TGTGCCAGCAGCATGGGACAGAGCAATCAGCCCCAGCATTTT. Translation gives CASSMGQSNQPQHF.

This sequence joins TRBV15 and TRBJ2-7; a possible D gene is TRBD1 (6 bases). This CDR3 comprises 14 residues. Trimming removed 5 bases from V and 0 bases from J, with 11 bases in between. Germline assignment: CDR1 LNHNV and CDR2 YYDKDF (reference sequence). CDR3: CATSPGQNSYEQYV. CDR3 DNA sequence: TGTGCCACCAGCCCGGGACAAAACTCCTACGAGCAGTACGTC.

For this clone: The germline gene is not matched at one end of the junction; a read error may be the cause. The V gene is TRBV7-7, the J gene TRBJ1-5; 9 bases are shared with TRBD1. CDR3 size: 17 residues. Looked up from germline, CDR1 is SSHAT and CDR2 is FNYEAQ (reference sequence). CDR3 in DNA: TGTGCTAGCAGCTTACCGGCATGCGGACAGGGGCGTCAGCCCCAGCATTTT. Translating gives CASSLPACGQGRQPQHF.

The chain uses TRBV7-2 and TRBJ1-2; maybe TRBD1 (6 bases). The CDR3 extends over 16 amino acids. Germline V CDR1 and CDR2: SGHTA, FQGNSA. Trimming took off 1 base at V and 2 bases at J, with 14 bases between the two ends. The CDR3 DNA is TGTGCCAGCAGCTTAGTTTTCCGGCAGGGGAACTATGGCTACACCTTC. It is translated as CASSLVFRQGNYGYTF.

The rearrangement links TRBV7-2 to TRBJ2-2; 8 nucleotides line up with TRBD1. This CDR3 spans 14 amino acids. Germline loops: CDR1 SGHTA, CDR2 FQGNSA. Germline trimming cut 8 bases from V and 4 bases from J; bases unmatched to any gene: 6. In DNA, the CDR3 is TGTGCCAGCTTCTCAGGACAGGGCACCGGGGAGCTGTTTTTT. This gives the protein CASFSGQGTGELFF.

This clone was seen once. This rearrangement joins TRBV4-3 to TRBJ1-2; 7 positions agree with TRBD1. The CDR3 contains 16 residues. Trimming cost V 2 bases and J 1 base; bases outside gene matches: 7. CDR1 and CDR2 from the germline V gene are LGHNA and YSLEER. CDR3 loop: CASSQTTGADNYGYTF. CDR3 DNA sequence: TGCGCCAGCAGCCAAACCACAGGGGCCGATAACTATGGCTACACCTTC.

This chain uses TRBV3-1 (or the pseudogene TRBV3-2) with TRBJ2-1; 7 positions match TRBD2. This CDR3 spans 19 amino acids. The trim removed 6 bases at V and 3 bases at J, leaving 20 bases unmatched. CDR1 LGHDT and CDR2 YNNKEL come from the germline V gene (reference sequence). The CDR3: CASRTTGTTSPPNYNEQFF. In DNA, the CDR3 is TGTGCCAGCAGGACCACCGGGACTACCAGTCCCCCTAACTACAATGAGCAGTTCTTC.

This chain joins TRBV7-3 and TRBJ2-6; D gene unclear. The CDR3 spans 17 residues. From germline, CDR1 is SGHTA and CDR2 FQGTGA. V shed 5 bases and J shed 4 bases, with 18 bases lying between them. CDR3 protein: CASSVWRPNSGANVLTF. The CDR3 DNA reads TGTGCCAGCAGCGTCTGGAGACCGAACTCAGGGGCCAACGTCCTGACTTTC.

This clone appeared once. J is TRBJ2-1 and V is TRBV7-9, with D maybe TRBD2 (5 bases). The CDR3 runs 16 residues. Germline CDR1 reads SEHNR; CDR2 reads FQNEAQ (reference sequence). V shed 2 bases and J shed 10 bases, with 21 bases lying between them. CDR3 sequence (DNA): TGTGCCAGCAGCTTATTCGGTCGGGCTAGCCTTGGCGAGCAGTTCTTC. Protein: CASSLFGRASLGEQFF.

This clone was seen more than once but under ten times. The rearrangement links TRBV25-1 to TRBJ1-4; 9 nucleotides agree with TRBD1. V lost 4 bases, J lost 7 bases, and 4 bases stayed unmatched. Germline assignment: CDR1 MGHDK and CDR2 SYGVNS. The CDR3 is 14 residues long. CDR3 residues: CASSGDREIEKLFF. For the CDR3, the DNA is TGTGCCAGCAGTGGGGACAGGGAAATTGAAAAACTGTTTTTT.

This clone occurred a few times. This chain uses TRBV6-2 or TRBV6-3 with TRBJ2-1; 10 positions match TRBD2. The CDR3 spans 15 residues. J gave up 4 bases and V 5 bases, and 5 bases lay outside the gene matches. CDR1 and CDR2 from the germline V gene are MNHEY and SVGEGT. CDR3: CASSPIAGGYNEQFF. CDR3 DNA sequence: TGTGCCAGCAGTCCCATAGCGGGAGGTTACAATGAGCAGTTCTTC.

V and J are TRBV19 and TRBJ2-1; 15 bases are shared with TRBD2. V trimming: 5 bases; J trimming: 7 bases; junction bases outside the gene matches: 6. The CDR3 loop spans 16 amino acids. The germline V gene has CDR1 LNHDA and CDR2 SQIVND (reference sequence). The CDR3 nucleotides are TGTGCCAGTAGTGTGGGGACTAGCGGGAGGATAAATGAGCAGTTCTTC. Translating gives CASSVGTSGRINEQFF.

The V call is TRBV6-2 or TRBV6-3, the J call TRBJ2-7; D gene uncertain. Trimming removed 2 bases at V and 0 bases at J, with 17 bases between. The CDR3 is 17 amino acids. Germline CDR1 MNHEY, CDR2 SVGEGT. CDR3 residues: CASSYPDWSLSSYEQYF. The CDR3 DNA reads TGTGCCAGCAGTTACCCCGATTGGAGTCTTAGCTCCTACGAGCAGTACTTC.

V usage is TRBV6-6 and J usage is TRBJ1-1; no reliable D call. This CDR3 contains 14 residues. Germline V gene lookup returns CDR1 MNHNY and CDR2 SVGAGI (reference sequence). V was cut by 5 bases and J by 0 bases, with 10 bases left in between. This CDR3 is CASSTQLMNTEAFF. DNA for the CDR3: TGTGCCAGCAGTACACAGCTCATGAACACTGAAGCTTTCTTT.